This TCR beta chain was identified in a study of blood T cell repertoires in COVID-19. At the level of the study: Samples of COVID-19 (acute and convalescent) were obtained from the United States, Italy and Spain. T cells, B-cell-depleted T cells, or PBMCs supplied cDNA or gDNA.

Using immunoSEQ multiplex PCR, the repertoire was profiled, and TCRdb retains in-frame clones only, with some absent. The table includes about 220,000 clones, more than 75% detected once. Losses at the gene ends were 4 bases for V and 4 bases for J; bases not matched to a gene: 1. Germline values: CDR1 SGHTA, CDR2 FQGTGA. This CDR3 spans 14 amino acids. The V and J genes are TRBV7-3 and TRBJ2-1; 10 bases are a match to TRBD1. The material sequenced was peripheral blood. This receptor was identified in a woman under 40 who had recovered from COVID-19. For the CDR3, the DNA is TGTGCCAGCAGCTGGACAGGGGGATACAATGAGCAGTTCTTC. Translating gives CASSWTGGYNEQFF. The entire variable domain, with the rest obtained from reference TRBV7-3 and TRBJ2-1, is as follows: GAGVSQTPSNKVTEKGKYVELRCDPISGHTALYWYRQSLGQGPEFLIYFQGTGAADDSGLPNDRFFAVRPEGSVSTLKIQRTERGDSAVYLCASSWTGGYNEQFFGPGTRLTVL.